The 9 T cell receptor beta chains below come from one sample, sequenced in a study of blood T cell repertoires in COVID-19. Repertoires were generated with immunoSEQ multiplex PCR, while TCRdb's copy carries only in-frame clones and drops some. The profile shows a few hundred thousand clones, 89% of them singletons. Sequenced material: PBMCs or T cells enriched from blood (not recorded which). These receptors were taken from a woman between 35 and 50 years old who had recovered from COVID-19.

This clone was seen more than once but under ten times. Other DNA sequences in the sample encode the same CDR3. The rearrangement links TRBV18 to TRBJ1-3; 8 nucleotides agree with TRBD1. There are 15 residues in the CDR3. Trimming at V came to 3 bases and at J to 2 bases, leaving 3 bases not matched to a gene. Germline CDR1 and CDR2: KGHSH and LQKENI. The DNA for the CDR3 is TGTGCCAGCTCACCCGGGACAGGTCCTGGAAACACCATATATTTT. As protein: CASSPGTGPGNTIYF.

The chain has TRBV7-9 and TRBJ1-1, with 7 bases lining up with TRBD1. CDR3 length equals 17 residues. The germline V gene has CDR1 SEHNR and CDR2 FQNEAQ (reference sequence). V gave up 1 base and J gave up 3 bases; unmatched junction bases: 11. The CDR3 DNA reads TGTGCCAGCAGCTTAGGGATTTCCGGCAGGGGGGACACTGAAGCTTTCTTT. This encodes CASSLGISGRGDTEAFF.

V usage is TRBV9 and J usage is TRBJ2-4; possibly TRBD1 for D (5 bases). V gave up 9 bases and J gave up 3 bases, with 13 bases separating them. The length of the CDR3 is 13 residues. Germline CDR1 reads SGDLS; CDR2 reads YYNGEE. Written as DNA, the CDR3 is TGTGCCAACCTTCTAGGGGACAAAAACATTCAGTACTTC. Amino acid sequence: CANLLGDKNIQYF.

CDR3 in DNA: TGTGCCAGCAGACTTCAGGGGAACGGGGAGCTGTTTTTT. Protein: CASRLQGNGELFF. V is TRBV7-2 and J is TRBJ2-2; perhaps TRBD1 as D (6 bases). Deletions cut 6 bases from V and 7 bases from J, with 12 bases between. The CDR3 has 13 residues. Germline lookup yields CDR1 SGHTA and CDR2 FQGNSA.

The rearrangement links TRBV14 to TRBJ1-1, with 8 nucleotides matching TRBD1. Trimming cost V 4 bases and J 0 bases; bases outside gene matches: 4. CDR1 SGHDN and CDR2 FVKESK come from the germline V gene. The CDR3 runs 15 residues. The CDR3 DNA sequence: TGTGCCAGCAGCCCCAGCAGGGGGCTGAACACTGAAGCTTTCTTT. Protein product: CASSPSRGLNTEAFF.

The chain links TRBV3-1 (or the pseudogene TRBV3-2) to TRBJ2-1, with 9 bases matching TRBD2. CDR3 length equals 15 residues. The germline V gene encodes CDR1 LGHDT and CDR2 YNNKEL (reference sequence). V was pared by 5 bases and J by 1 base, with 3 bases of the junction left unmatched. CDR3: CASSSTSGSYNEQFF. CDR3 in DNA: TGTGCCAGCAGCTCCACTAGCGGGTCCTACAATGAGCAGTTCTTC.

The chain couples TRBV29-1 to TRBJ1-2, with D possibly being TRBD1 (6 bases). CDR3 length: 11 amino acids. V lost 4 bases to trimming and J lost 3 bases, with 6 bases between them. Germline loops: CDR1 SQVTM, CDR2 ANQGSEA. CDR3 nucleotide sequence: TGCAGCGTTGGACAGGACTATGGCTACACCTTC. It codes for CSVGQDYGYTF.

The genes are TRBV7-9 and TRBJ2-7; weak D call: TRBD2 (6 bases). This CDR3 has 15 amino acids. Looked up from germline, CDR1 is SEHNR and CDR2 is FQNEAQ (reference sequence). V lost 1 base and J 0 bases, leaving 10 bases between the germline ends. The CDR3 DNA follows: TGTGCCAGCAGCTTAGGCGCTAGCGTCTCCTACGAGCAGTACTTC. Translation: CASSLGASVSYEQYF.

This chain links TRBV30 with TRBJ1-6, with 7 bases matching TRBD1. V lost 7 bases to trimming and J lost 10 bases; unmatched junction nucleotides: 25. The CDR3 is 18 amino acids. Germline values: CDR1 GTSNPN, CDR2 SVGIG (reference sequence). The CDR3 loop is CAYTRQGSLGGRRSPLHF. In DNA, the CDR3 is TGTGCCTACACACGACAGGGAAGTCTAGGTGGGCGACGATCACCCCTCCACTTT. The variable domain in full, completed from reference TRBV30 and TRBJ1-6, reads SQTIHQWPATLVQPVGSPLSLECTVEGTSNPNLYWYRQAAGRGLQLLFYSVGIGQISSEVPQNLSASRPQDRQFILSSKKLLLSDSGFYLCAYTRQGSLGGRRSPLHFGNGTRLTVT.